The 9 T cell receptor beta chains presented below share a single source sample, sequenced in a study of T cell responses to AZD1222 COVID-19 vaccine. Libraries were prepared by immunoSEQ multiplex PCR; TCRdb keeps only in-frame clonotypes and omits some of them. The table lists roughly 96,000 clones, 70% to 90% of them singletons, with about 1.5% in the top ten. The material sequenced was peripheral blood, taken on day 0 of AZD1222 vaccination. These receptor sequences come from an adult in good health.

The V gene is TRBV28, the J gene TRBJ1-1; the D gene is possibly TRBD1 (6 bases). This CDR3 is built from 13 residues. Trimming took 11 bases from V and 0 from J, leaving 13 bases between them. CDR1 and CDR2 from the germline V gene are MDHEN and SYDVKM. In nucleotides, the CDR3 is TGTGCCGTTAACAGGGTGGTGAACACTGAAGCTTTCTTT. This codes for CAVNRVVNTEAFF. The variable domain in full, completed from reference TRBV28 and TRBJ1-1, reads DVKVTQSSRYLVKRTGEKVFLECVQDMDHENMFWYRQDPGLGLRLIYFSYDVKMKEKGDIPEGYSVSREKKERFSLILESASTNQTSMYLCAVNRVVNTEAFFGQGTRLTVV.

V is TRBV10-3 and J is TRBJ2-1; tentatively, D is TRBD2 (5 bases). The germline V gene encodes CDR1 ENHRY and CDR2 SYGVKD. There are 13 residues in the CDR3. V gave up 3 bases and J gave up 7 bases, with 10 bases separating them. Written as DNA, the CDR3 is TGTGCCATCAGTGAACTAGAGAGGAATGAGCAGTTCTTC. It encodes CAISELERNEQFF.

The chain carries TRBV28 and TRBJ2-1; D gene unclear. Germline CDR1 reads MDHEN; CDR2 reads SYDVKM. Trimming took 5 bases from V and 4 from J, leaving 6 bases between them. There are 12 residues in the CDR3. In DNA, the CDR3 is TGTGCCAGCAGTATACCATACAATGAGCAGTTCTTC. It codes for CASSIPYNEQFF.

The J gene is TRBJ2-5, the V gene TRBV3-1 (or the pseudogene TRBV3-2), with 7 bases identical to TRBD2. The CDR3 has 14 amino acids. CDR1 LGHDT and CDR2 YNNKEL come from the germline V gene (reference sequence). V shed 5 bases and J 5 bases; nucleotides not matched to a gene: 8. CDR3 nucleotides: TGTGCCAGCAGCTCCCGACTAGCCCAGGAGACCCAGTACTTC. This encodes CASSSRLAQETQYF.

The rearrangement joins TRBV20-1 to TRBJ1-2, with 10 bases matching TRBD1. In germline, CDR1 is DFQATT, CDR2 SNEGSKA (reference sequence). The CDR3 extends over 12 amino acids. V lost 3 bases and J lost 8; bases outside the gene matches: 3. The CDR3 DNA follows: TGCAGTGCTAGTGACAGGGGGCAAGGCTACACCTTC. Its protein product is CSASDRGQGYTF.

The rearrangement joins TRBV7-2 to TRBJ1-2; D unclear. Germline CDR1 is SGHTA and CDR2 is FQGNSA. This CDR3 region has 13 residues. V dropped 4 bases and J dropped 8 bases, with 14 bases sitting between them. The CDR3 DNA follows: TGTGCCAGCAGCTCGGAGTCACGGGAGGGCTACACCTTC. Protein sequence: CASSSESREGYTF.

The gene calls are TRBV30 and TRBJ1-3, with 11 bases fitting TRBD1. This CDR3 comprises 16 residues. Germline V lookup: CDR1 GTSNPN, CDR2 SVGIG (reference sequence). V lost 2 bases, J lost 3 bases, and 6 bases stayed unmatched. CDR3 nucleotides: TGTGCCTGGAGTCCTGGACAGGGGGCACTTGGAAACACCATATATTTT. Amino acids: CAWSPGQGALGNTIYF.

CDR3 in DNA: TGTGCCAGCAGCGAGGGACAGCCTAGCACAGATACGCAGTATTTT. This translates into CASSEGQPSTDTQYF. J is TRBJ2-3 and V is TRBV7-2, with 7 nucleotides matching TRBD1. Germline CDR1 is SGHTA and CDR2 is FQGNSA. The CDR3 totals 15 residues. With V trimmed by 5 bases and J by 0 bases, 5 bases remained unmatched.

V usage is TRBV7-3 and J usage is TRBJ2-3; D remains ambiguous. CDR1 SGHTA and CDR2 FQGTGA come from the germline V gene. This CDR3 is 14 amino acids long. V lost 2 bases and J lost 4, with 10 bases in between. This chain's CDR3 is CASSLRPLADTQYF. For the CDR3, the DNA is TGTGCCAGCAGCTTACGGCCTCTAGCAGATACGCAGTATTTT. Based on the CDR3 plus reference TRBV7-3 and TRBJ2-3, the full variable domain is GAGVSQTPSNKVTEKGKYVELRCDPISGHTALYWYRQSLGQGPEFLIYFQGTGAADDSGLPNDRFFAVRPEGSVSTLKIQRTERGDSAVYLCASSLRPLADTQYFGPGTRLTVL.